Listed here is a single TCR beta chain. Between the trimmed V and J ends, which lost 3 bases and 5 bases, there was a span of 7 bases. The V gene's germline CDR1 is LGHNT and CDR2 FRNRAP. The CDR3 runs to 12 residues. These data belong to a study of cytomegalovirus exposure and HLA in healthy donors. Measured with immunoSEQ multiplex PCR; TCRdb has only the in-frame clones, and not every one. The sample lists some 180,000 clones, around 80% seen once, with around 1.3% in the top ten. Specimen: PBMCs. The sequence came from a woman under 40 in good health and CMV-seronegative. The chain joins TRBV12-5 to TRBJ1-1; D is uncertain. In nucleotides, the CDR3 is TGTGCTAGTGGTTTCCAGCGGACTGAAGCTTTCTTT. Translating gives CASGFQRTEAFF.